This paragraph covers one T cell receptor beta chain sequence. Its antigen is unknown. These data originate in a study of cytomegalovirus exposure and HLA in healthy donors. Whole-study context: Roughly 180 million T cells yielded under 130 million unique TCR beta sequences in earlier analysis.

The CDR3 runs to 15 residues. The germline V gene has CDR1 MNHEY and CDR2 SVGAGI. The V and J ends lost 6 bases and 0 bases respectively, with 12 bases between them. Whole-study results and caveats: Earlier analysis yielded a pattern in which most TCR beta V segments were productive about 87% or about 30% of the time. The investigators catalogued 164 TCR beta chains as cytomegalovirus-associated. Cytomegalovirus status was reportedly diagnosed by the classifier with high sensitivity and specificity.

PCR employed 60 Vbeta and 13 Jbeta primers. Produced via immunoSEQ multiplex PCR; TCRdb's table is partial and in-frame only. The sample records 100,000 to 150,000 clones, around 72% being singletons. The origin of this receptor is a woman aged 40 to 50 in good health and CMV-seronegative. The V call is TRBV6-5, the J call TRBJ1-3, with D tentatively TRBD1 (6 bases). The sequencing input was PBMCs. CDR3 coding DNA: TGTGCCAGCAGCCTTGACAGGAGCTCTGGAAACACCATATATTTT. It codes for CASSLDRSSGNTIYF.